This record covers a single T cell receptor (beta chain). The antigen is unknown. CDR1 is LGHNT and CDR2 is FRNRAP in the germline V gene. The CDR3 runs to 15 residues. The V end lost 3 bases, the J end lost 5 bases, and 16 bases lay between the germline ends. This sample was included in a study of vaccination effects on CD4 cells after COVID-19. Upon completion of approximately ten days in culture, CD4+ T cells were isolated. Measured with immunoSEQ multiplex PCR; TCRdb has only the in-frame clones, and not every one. This table has roughly 30,000 clones, about 71% appearing once. The chain employs TRBV12-5 and TRBJ2-5, with D perhaps being TRBD1 or TRBD2 (5 bases each). Here the sequenced sample was CD4+ T cells from PBMCs cultured without peptide, taken before COVID-19 vaccination. The receptor's source is a human donor who received a COVID-19 vaccine. CDR3 residues: CASGFGTGAGETQYF. CDR3 nucleotides: TGTGCTAGTGGTTTTGGTACCGGGGCCGGGGAGACCCAGTACTTC.